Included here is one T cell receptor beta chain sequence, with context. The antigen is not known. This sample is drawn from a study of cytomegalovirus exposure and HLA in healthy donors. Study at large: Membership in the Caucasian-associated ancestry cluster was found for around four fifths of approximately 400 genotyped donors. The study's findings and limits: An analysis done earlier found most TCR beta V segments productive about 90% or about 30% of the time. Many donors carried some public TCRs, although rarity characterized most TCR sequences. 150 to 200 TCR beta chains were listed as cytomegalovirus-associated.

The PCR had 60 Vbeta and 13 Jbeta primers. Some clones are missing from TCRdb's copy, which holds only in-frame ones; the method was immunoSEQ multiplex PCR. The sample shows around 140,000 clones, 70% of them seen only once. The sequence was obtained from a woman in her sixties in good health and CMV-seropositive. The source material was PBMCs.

CDR3 amino acids: CASLQPSGTEAFF. The DNA for the CDR3 is TGTGCCAGCCTACAACCTTCGGGCACTGAAGCTTTCTTT. This chain joins TRBV25-1 and TRBJ1-1; D is unresolved. The CDR3 extends over 13 amino acids. The germline V gene has CDR1 MGHDK and CDR2 SYGVNS. Trimming removed 8 bases from V and 4 bases from J, with 14 bases in between.